Sequencing of this T cell receptor beta chain was carried out in a study of blood T cell repertoires in COVID-19. Overall study: Sources were T cells, B-cell-depleted T cells, or PBMCs; the material itself was cDNA or gDNA.

Generated by immunoSEQ multiplex PCR, the TCRdb table keeps only in-frame clones and is missing some. The sample shows about 400,000 clones, 80% to 90% of them seen only once. Trimming cost V 5 bases and J 6 bases; bases outside gene matches: 8. The CDR3 has 14 amino acids. Germline CDR1 SGHRS, CDR2 YFSETQ. Those enrolled in Seattle joined during active infection and were followed longitudinally afterward. Material: peripheral blood. The clonotype originates from a woman aged 60-75 years with COVID-19, enrolled during active disease. V and J are TRBV5-1 and TRBJ2-1; 7 nucleotides align to TRBD1. The CDR3 spells CASSTGTAVNEQFF. CDR3 nucleotides: TGCGCCAGCAGTACCGGGACAGCCGTCAATGAGCAGTTCTTC. Full variable domain (remainder filled in from reference TRBV5-1 and TRBJ2-1): KAGVTQTPRYLIKTRGQQVTLSCSPISGHRSVSWYQQTPGQGLQFLFEYFSETQRNKGNFPGRFSGRQFSNSRSEMNVSTLELGDSALYLCASSTGTAVNEQFFGPGTRLTVL.